This TCR beta chain was sequenced during a study of OX40 agonist ivuxolimab in advanced cancers. In terms of the full investigation: Ivuxolimab, which targeted the costimulatory receptor OX40 (CD134), was an agonistic, fully human IgG2 monoclonal antibody. The paper describes the monotherapy dose-escalation part (N = 52 patients) of the phase I trial of ivuxolimab. Partial responses were achieved by three dose-escalation patients, of whom one had hepatocellular carcinoma and two had cutaneous melanoma. Intravenous ivuxolimab was administered to patients every 2 weeks at six dose levels: 0.01, 0.1, 0.3, 1.5, 3 and 10 mg/kg. Among the roughly 50 dose-escalation patients, approximately 20 had hepatocellular carcinoma, some 15 melanoma, 9 renal cell carcinoma and 9 head and neck cancer. The dose-escalation cohort was about 83% male with a mean age of approximately 60 years, ranging from roughly 20 to 80. Prior anti-PD-1, anti-PD-L1 or anti-CTLA-4 therapy was permitted, and roughly two fifths of dose-escalation patients had received checkpoint inhibitors. The point of sequencing TCRbeta in the periphery was to test whether ivuxolimab changed TCR sequence diversity and drove clonal T-cell expansion. Findings and caveats that apply to the study as a whole: Antigen specificity was not determined for the clonally expanded peripheral T cells. Low levels of normalized T-cell clonal expansion were also seen in some patients who did not respond. After ivuxolimab, more expanded clones were found on average in CD8+ T cells than in CD4+ T cells. Clonal expansion of both CD4+ and CD8+ blood T cells was observed from baseline to week 6 at doses 0.1 to 3.0 mg/kg. In the 0.1-3.0 mg/kg groups, partial responders were among the patients with the lowest normalized peripheral clonal expansion, particularly in CD8+ T cells.

The trial excluded patients who had a history of autoimmune disease or who were on systemic immunosuppression. Peripheral blood for TCR sequencing was drawn from every dose cohort at baseline, at cycle 4 day 1 and at cycle 7 day 1. The samples were drawn from a first-in-human, open-label, multicenter phase I dose-escalation trial of ivuxolimab. The trial enrolled adults with locally advanced or metastatic head and neck squamous cell, hepatocellular, melanoma or renal cell carcinoma. Before TCR sequencing, CD4+ and CD8+ T cells were separately sorted from peripheral blood. For sequencing of the TCRbeta CDR3 region, genomic DNA was extracted from the sorted cells. The immunoSEQ Assay was used for sequencing of TCRbeta CDR3 regions. Sourced from immuneACCESS, this table was stored by TCRdb with only in-frame sequences that have V and J called. A share of the clones is absent; for the studies checked, an unresolved V gene accounts for under half, and the remainder has no known explanation. For this sample there are about 19,000 clones; about 83% appear just once. The ten largest make up over 10% of the sample.

The CDR3, cysteine through phenylalanine, is 13 amino acids long. This entry keeps only the CDR3 DNA: 39 bases, framed from base 1. CDR1 is given as SGDLS and CDR2 as YYNGEE, both from the germline V gene. Trimming costs V 4 bases and J 4 bases, and their ends lie 12 bases apart. Turning to this clone: Its specific antigen is unknown. No base qualities exist here, and no much larger clone lies one base off it.

The sequence derives from an adult with an advanced solid tumor such as melanoma, head and neck, liver or kidney cancer. This receptor chain uses TRBV9 and TRBJ2-7; no D gene is confidently identified. The source material was CD4+ or CD8+ T cells sorted from blood, sampled in a trial of the OX40 agonist ivuxolimab. The CDR3 is CASSPRYGYEQYF. The DNA reads as follows: TGTGCCAGCAGCCCCCGGTACGGATACGAGCAGTACTTC.